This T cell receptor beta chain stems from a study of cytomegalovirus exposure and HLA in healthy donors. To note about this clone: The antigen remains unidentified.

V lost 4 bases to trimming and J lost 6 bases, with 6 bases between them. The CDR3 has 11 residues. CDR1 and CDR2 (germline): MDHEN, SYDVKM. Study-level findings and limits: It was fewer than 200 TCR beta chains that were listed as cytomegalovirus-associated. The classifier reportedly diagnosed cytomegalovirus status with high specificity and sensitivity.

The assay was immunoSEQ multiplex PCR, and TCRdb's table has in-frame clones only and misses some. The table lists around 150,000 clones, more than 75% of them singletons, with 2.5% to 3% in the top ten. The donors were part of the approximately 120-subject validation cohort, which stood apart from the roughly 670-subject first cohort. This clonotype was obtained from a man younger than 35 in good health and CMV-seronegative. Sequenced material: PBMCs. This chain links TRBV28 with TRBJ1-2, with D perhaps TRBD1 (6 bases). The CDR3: CASSYRDGYTF. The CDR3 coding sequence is TGTGCCAGCAGTTACAGGGATGGCTACACCTTC.